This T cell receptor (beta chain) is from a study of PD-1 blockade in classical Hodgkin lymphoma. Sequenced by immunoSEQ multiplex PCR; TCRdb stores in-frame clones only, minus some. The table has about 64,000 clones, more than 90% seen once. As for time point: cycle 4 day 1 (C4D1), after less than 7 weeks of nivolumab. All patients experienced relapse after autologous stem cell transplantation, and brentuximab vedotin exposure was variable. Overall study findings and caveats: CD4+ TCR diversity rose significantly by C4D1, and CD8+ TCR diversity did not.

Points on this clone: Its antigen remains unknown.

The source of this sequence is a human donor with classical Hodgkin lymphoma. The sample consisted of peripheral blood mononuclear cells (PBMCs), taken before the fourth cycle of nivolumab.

The CDR3 DNA is TGCGCCAGCAGCCAAACTGGCGGGGGCTACGAGCAGTACTTC. This translates into CASSQTGGGYEQYF. This chain joins TRBV4-1 and TRBJ2-7, with 7 bases lining up with TRBD2. The trim removed 2 bases at V and 3 bases at J, leaving 4 bases unmatched. The CDR3 sequence is 14 residues long. CDR1 and CDR2 (germline): MGHRA, YSYEKL.